One and the same sample provided the 15 T cell receptor beta chains below, sequenced in a study of T cell repertoires in cytomegalovirus infection. TCRdb re-analysed the reads in MiXCR, keeping a single row per CDR3 protein. The sample has a few hundred thousand distinct CDR3 sequences; 40% are singletons. Their antigen targets remain unknown. Sequenced material: cultured PBMCs, taken from culture after CMV antigen stimulation. These receptors all come from a human donor in good health (CMV status not recorded). Some clones in this sample may be carry-over from other donors' samples.

The V and J genes are TRBV20-1 and TRBJ2-7, with a possible D match to TRBD2 (6 bases). The germline gives CDR1 DFQATT, CDR2 SNEGSKA (reference sequence). The CDR3 loop spans 12 amino acids. The ends were cut back, 5 bases at V and 3 bases at J, with 11 bases in the middle. CDR3 DNA sequence: TGCAGTGCTGCATCTAGCGTCTACGAGCAGTACTTC. It specifies CSAASSVYEQYF.

The sample holds a few counts of this clonotype. The chain uses TRBV11-2 and TRBJ2-5; D may correspond to TRBD1 or TRBD2 (5 bases each). Trimming removed 1 base at V and 9 bases at J, with 12 bases between. Germline V CDR1 and CDR2: SGHAT, FQNNGV. This CDR3 has 13 residues. CDR3 residues: CASSLGDPQAQYF. CDR3 sequence (DNA): TGTGCCAGCAGCTTAGGGGACCCTCAGGCCCAGTACTTC.

V usage is TRBV2 and J usage is TRBJ2-5; D tentatively reads TRBD1 or TRBD2 (5 bases each). The CDR3 extends over 15 amino acids. Germline CDR1 SNHLY, CDR2 FYNNEI. Trimming shortened V by 4 bases and J by 1 base, and 13 bases separated the two germline ends. CDR3 coding DNA: TGTGCCAGCAGTGTTCAGGGTGGGGGCCAAGAGACCCAGTACTTC. Protein: CASSVQGGGQETQYF.

This chain links TRBV9 with TRBJ1-2; the match to TRBD1 covers 7 bases. The CDR3 consists of 15 residues. The junction had 9 bases not matched to a gene; V was cut back by 3 bases and J by 4 bases. Germline V lookup: CDR1 SGDLS, CDR2 YYNGEE. The CDR3 protein is CASSDDREQGYGYTF. CDR3 nucleotide sequence: TGTGCCAGCAGCGATGACAGGGAGCAAGGCTATGGCTACACCTTC.

This clonotype has more than one count but fewer than ten. The rearrangement links TRBV7-6 to TRBJ1-3; D remains ambiguous. Between the trimmed V and J ends, which lost 1 base and 8 bases, there was a span of 9 bases. Germline CDR1 reads SGHVS; CDR2 reads FNYEAQ. The CDR3 totals 13 residues. The CDR3: CASSLDSSDTIYF. The CDR3 DNA reads TGTGCCAGCAGCTTAGACTCAAGCGACACCATATATTTT.

The gene calls are TRBV6-1 and TRBJ1-1; a possible D gene is TRBD1 (6 bases). This CDR3 has 14 residues. Trimming shortened V by 5 bases and J by 5 bases, and 15 bases separated the two germline ends. Germline CDR1 reads MNHNS; CDR2 reads SASEGT. DNA of the CDR3: TGTGCCAGCAGTTGGCAGGGGCGAGGTACTGAAGCTTTCTTT. This translates into CASSWQGRGTEAFF.

The rearrangement uses TRBV19 and TRBJ2-1; the D gene is possibly TRBD1 (6 bases). Trimming left V 4 bases short and J 10 bases short, with 11 bases between. Germline lookup yields CDR1 LNHDA and CDR2 SQIVND (reference sequence). This CDR3 contains 12 residues. The CDR3 here is CASSRTENEQFF. The CDR3 DNA reads as TGTGCCAGTAGTAGGACAGAGAACGAGCAGTTCTTC.

This chain uses TRBV7-9 with TRBJ1-2, with 8 bases identical to TRBD1. The CDR3 covers 15 residues. CDR1 and CDR2 (germline): SEHNR, FQNEAQ (reference sequence). The V gene end was trimmed by 5 bases and the J gene end by 8 bases; junction bases not matched to a gene: 13. For the CDR3, the DNA is TGTGCCAGCAGCACCTCCGGGACAGGCCCCAAGGGCTACACCTTC. This sequence encodes CASSTSGTGPKGYTF.

This clonotype occurred a few times. The chain links TRBV19 to TRBJ2-7; TRBD1 aligns across 11 bases. V shed 5 bases and J 2 bases; nucleotides not matched to a gene: 8. This CDR3 is built from 16 residues. Per germline, CDR1 LNHDA and CDR2 SQIVND (reference sequence). CDR3: CASSPRDRGSPYEQYF. The DNA for the CDR3 is TGTGCCAGTAGTCCCCGGGACAGGGGGTCCCCCTACGAGCAGTACTTC.

In DNA, the CDR3 is TGTGCCAGCAGCTCCGGGCATTCCAATGAGCAGTTCTTC. This sequence encodes CASSSGHSNEQFF. This sequence joins TRBV7-2 and TRBJ2-1; no reliable D call. The CDR3 loop spans 13 amino acids. V dropped 4 bases and J dropped 6 bases, with 10 bases sitting between them. The germline gives CDR1 SGHTA, CDR2 FQGNSA.

This chain joins TRBV7-9 and TRBJ1-2; 9 bases line up with TRBD1. Germline loops: CDR1 SEHNR, CDR2 FQNEAQ (reference sequence). This CDR3 spans 16 amino acids. Trimming at V came to 6 bases and at J to 8 bases, leaving 16 bases not matched to a gene. The chain's CDR3 is CASSSGQGMVFDGYTF. The CDR3 coding sequence is TGTGCCAGCAGTTCAGGACAGGGGATGGTATTCGACGGCTACACCTTC. Based on the CDR3 plus reference TRBV7-9 and TRBJ1-2, the full variable domain is DTGVSQNPRHKITKRGQNVTFRCDPISEHNRLYWYRQTLGQGPEFLTYFQNEAQLEKSRLLSDRFSAERPKGSFSTLEIQRTEQGDSAMYLCASSSGQGMVFDGYTFGSGTRLTVV.

The J gene is TRBJ1-5, the V gene TRBV6-1; 7 nucleotides agree with TRBD1. Germline values: CDR1 MNHNS, CDR2 SASEGT. The CDR3 loop spans 17 amino acids. J lost 10 bases, V lost 4 bases, and 19 bases had no gene match. In DNA form, the CDR3 reads TGTGCCAGCAGTGGACCTCTACAGGGAGGGACAGAGGGACCCCAGCATTTT. As protein: CASSGPLQGGTEGPQHF.

The sample holds a few counts of this clonotype. V and J are TRBV6-2 or TRBV6-3 and TRBJ1-3; D is unresolved. Trimming left V 6 bases short and J 7 bases short, with 13 bases between. Germline CDR1 is MNHEY and CDR2 is SVGEGT. CDR3 length: 13 residues. The CDR3 reads CASSYRAGNTIYF. CDR3 nucleotide sequence: TGTGCCAGCAGCTACAGAGCCGGTAACACCATATATTTT.

The chain joins TRBV5-1 to TRBJ2-3; TRBD2 might be the D (6 bases). The CDR3 spans 16 residues. Germline values: CDR1 SGHRS, CDR2 YFSETQ. V was clipped by 4 bases and J by 0 bases, with 15 bases between them. The CDR3 sequence is CASSPGGVTSTDTQYF. The CDR3, as DNA: TGCGCCAGCAGCCCTGGAGGGGTAACTAGCACAGATACGCAGTATTTT. Supplemented by reference TRBV5-1 and TRBJ2-3, the full variable domain reads KAGVTQTPRYLIKTRGQQVTLSCSPISGHRSVSWYQQTPGQGLQFLFEYFSETQRNKGNFPGRFSGRQFSNSRSEMNVSTLELGDSALYLCASSPGGVTSTDTQYFGPGTRLTVL.

This clonotype was observed a handful of times. This chain joins TRBV7-8 and TRBJ1-1; D is unresolved. V shed 2 bases and J shed 5 bases, with 15 bases lying between them. Germline V gene sequence: CDR1 SGHVS, CDR2 FQNEAQ. The CDR3 length is 15 residues. CDR3 DNA: TGTGCCAGCAGCTTATCAAGTTGGGTGTTGACTGAAGCTTTCTTT. Amino acids: CASSLSSWVLTEAFF.